The present T cell receptor beta chain was sequenced within a study of T cells in Graves' hyperthyroidism and ophthalmopathy. Whole-study context: Peripheral blood was drawn at first diagnosis, prior to all treatment.

Fresh peripheral blood, around 11 ml of it, supplied the PBMCs. Amplified regions were TCR beta CDR3 sequences from RNA transcripts. A first-round RT-PCR of the TCR CDR3 used the HTBI primer set. TCRdb re-derived calls from the multiplex PCR reads in MiXCR, one entry per CDR3 protein. Found here are some 180,000 distinct CDR3 sequences, less than 20% of them singletons; the top ten hold about 50%. Deletions cut 2 bases from V and 0 bases from J, with 11 bases between. Germline values: CDR1 LNHDA, CDR2 SQIVND (reference sequence). The CDR3 length is 17 residues. This clonotype was counted only a few times.

Specimen: blood. The chain employs TRBV19 and TRBJ1-6; D unresolved. This TCR came from a woman between 45 and 60 years old with Graves' hyperthyroidism. The CDR3 reads CASSIRAGSSYNSPLHF. In DNA form, the CDR3 reads TGTGCCAGTAGTATACGTGCGGGGAGCTCCTATAATTCACCCCTCCACTTT.